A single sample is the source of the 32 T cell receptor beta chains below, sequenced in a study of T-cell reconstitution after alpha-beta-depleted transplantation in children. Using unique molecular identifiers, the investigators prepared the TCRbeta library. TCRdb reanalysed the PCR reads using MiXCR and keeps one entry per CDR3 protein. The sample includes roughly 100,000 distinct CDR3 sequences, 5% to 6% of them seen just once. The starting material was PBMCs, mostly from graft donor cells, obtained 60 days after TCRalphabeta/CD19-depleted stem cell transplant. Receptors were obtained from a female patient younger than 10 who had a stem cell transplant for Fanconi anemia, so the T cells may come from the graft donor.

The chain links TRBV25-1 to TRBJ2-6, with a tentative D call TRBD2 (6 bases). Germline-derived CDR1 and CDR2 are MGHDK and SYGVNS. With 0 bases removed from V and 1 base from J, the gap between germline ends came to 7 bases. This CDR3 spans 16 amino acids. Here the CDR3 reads CASSEYRGSGANVLTF. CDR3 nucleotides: TGTGCCAGCAGTGAATATCGGGGGTCTGGGGCCAACGTCCTGACTTTC. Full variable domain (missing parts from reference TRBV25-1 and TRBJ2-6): EADIYQTPRYLVIGTGKKITLECSQTMGHDKMYWYQQDPGMELHLIHYSYGVNSTEKGDLSSESTVSRIRTEHFPLTLESARPSHTSQYLCASSEYRGSGANVLTFGAGSRLTVL.

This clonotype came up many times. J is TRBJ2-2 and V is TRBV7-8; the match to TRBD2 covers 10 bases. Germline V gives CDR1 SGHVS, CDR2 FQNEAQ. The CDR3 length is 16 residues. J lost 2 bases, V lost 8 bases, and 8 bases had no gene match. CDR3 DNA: TGTGCCAGCTACCACTGGACTAGCGGAAACACCGGGGAGCTGTTTTTT. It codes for CASYHWTSGNTGELFF.

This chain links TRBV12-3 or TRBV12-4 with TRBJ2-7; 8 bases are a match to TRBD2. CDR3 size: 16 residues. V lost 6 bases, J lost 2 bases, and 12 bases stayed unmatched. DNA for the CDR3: TGTGCCAGCAGCCCCCCTGGCGGGAGGCGCACCTACGAGCAGTACTTC. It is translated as CASSPPGGRRTYEQYF.

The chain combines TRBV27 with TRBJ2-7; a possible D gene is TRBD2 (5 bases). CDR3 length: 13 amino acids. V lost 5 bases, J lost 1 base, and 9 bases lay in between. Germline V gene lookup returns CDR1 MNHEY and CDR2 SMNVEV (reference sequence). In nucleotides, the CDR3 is TGTGCCAGCAGTGGACTTTTTTCCTACGAGCAGTACTTC. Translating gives CASSGLFSYEQYF.

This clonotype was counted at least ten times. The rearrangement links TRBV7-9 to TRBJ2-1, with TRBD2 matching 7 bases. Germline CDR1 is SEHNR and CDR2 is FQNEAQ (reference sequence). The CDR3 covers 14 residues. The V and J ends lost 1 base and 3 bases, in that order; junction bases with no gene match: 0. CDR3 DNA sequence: TGTGCCAGCAGCTTAGGGGACTACTACAATGAGCAGTTCTTC. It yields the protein CASSLGDYYNEQFF.

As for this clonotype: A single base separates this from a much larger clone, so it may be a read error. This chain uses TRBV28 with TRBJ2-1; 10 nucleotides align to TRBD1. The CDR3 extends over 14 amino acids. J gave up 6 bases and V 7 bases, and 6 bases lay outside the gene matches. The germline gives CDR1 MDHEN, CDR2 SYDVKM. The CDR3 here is CASTFWTGGNEQFF. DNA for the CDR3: TGTGCCAGCACTTTCTGGACAGGGGGCAATGAGCAGTTCTTC.

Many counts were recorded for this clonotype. The CDR3 nucleotides are TGCGCCAGCAGCCCCCCTTTAGCGGGAAAAACCGGGGAGCTGTTTTTT. It is translated as CASSPPLAGKTGELFF. The J gene is TRBJ2-2, the V gene TRBV5-1; 8 bases are shared with TRBD2. The V gene's germline CDR1 is SGHRS and CDR2 YFSETQ. V lost 4 bases and J lost 5; bases outside the gene matches: 10. The CDR3 sequence is 16 residues long.

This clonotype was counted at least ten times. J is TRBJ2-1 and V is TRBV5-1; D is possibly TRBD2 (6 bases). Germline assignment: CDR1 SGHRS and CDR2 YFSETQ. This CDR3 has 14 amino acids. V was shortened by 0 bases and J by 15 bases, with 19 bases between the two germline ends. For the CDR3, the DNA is TGCGCCAGCAGCTTGGGTTTCGGGAGAGGCTATGGGTTCTTC. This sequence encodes CASSLGFGRGYGFF.

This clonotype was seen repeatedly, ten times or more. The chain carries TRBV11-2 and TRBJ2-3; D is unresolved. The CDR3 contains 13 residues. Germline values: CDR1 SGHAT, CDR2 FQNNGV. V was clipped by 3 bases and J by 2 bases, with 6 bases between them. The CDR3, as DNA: TGTGCCAGCAGCTTCGGATTCACAGATACGCAGTATTTT. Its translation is CASSFGFTDTQYF.

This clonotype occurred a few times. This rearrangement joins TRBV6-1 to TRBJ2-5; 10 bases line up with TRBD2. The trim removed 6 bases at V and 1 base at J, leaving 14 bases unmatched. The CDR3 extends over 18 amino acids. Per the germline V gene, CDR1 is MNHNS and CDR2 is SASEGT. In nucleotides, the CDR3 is TGTGCCAGCAGCAGACGGACTAGCGGCCTGCGAACCCAAGAGACCCAGTACTTC. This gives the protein CASSRRTSGLRTQETQYF.

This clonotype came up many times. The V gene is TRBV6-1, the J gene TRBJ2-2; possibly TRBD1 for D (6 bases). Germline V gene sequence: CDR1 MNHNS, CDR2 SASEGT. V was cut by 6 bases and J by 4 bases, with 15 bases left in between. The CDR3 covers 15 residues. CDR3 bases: TGTGCCAGCAGACAGGGCAGGGGTAGCACCGGGGAGCTGTTTTTT. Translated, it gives CASRQGRGSTGELFF.

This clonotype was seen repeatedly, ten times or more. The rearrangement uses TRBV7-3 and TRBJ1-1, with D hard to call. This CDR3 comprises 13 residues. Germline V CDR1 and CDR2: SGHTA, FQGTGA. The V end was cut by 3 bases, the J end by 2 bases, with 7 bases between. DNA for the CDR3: TGTGCCAGCAGCTTCCGACAAAACACTGAAGCTTTCTTT. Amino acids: CASSFRQNTEAFF.

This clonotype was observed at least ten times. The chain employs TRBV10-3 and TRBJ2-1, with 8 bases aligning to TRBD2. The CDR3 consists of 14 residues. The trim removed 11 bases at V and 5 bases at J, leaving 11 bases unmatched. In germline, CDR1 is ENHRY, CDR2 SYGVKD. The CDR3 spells CAVTTGTSHNEQFF. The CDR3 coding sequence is TGTGCCGTCACTACCGGGACTAGTCACAATGAGCAGTTCTTC.

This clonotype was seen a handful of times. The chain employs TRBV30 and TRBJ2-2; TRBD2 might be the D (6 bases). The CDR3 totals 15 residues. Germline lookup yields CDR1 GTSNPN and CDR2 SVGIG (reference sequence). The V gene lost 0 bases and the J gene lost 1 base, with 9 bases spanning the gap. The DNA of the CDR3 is TGTGCCTGGAGTGTAGGTAGCGGGAACACCGGGGAGCTGTTTTTT. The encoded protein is CAWSVGSGNTGELFF.

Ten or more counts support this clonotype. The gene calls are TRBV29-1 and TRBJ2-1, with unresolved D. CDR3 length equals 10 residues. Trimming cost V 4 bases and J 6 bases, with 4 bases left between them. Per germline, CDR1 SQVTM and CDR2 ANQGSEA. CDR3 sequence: CSVGFNEQFF. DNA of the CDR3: TGCAGCGTTGGCTTCAATGAGCAGTTCTTC.

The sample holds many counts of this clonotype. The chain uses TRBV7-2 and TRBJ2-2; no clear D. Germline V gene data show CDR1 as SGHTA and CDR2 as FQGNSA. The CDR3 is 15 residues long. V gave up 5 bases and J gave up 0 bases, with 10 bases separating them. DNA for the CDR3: TGTGCCAGCAGCCGGGCCGGGCCGAACACCGGGGAGCTGTTTTTT. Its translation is CASSRAGPNTGELFF.

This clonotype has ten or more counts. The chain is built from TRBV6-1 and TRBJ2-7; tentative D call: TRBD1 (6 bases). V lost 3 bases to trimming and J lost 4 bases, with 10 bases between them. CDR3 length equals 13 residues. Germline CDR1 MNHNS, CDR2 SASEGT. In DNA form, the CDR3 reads TGTGCCAGCAGTGAGACTCAGGGGTACGAGCAGTACTTC. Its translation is CASSETQGYEQYF.

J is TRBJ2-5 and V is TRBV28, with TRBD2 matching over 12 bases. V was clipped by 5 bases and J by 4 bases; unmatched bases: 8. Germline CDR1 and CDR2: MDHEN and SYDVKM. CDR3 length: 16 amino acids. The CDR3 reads CASSPLGLAGRETQYF. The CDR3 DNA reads TGTGCCAGCAGTCCCCTAGGACTAGCGGGGAGAGAGACCCAGTACTTC.

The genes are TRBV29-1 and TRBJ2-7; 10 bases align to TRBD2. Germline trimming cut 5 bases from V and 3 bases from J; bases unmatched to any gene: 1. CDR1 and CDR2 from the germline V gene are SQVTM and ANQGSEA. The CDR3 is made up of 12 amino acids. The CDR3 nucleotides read TGCAGCGTTAGCGGGAGGGTCTACGAGCAGTACTTC. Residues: CSVSGRVYEQYF.

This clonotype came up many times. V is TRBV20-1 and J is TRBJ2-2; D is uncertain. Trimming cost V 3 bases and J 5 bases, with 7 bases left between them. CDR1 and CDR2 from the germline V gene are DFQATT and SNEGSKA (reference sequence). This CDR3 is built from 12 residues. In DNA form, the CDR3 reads TGCAGTGCTAGTAAGGCTACCGGGGAGCTGTTTTTT. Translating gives CSASKATGELFF.

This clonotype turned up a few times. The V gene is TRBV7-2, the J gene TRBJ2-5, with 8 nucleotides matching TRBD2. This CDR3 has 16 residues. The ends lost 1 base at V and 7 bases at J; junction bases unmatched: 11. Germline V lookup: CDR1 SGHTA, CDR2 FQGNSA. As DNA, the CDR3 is TGTGCCAGCAGCTTAGGGGCGGGGGGAATCCATGGGACCCAGTACTTC. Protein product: CASSLGAGGIHGTQYF.

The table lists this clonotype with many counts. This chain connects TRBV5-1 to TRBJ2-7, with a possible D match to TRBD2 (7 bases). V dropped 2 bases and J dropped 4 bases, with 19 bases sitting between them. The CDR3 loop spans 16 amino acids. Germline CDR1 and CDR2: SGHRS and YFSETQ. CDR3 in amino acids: CASSLLGAPAGYEQYF. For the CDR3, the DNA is TGCGCCAGCAGCTTACTGGGGGCGCCAGCGGGATACGAGCAGTACTTC.

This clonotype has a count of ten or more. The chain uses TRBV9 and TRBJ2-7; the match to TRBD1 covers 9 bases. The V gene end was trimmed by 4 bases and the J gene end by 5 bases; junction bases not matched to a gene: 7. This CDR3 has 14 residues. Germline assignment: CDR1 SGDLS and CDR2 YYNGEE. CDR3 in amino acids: CASSNRDRVDEQYF. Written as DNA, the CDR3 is TGTGCCAGCAGCAACCGGGACAGGGTCGACGAGCAGTACTTC.

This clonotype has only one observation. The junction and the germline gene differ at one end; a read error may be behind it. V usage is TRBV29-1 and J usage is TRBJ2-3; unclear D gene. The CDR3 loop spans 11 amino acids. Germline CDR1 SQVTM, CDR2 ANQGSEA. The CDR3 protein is CSVASPDTRYF. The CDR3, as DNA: TGCAGCGTTGCGAGTCCGGATACGCGGTATTTT.

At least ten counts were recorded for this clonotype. For the CDR3, the DNA is TGCGCCAGCAGACGGACTAGCGTAGACACCGGGGAGCTGTTTTTT. This sequence encodes CASRRTSVDTGELFF. V usage is TRBV5-1 and J usage is TRBJ2-2, with 9 bases aligning to TRBD2. Germline-derived CDR1 and CDR2 are SGHRS and YFSETQ. The CDR3 totals 15 residues. Losses at the gene ends were 5 bases for V and 3 bases for J; bases not matched to a gene: 5. The complete variable domain, with remaining parts taken from reference TRBV5-1 and TRBJ2-2, reads KAGVTQTPRYLIKTRGQQVTLSCSPISGHRSVSWYQQTPGQGLQFLFEYFSETQRNKGNFPGRFSGRQFSNSRSEMNVSTLELGDSALYLCASRRTSVDTGELFFGEGSRLTVL.

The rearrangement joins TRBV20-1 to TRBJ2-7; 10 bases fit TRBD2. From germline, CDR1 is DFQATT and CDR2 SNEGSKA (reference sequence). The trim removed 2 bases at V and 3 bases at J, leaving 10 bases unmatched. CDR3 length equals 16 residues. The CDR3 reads CSARLAGDDGLYEQYF. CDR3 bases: TGCAGTGCTAGACTAGCGGGAGATGACGGGCTCTACGAGCAGTACTTC.

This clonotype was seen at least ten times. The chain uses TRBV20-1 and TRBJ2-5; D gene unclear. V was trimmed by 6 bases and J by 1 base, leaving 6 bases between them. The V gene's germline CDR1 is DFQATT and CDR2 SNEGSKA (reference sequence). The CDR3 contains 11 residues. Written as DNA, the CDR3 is TGCAGTGCCCCGATCCAAGAGACCCAGTACTTC. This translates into CSAPIQETQYF.

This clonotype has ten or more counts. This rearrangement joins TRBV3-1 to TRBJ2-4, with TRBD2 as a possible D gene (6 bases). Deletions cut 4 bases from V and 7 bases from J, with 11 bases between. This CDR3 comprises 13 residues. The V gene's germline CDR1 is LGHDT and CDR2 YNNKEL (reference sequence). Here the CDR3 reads CASSPTRKNIQYF. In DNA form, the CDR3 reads TGTGCCAGCAGCCCGACTAGGAAGAACATTCAGTACTTC.

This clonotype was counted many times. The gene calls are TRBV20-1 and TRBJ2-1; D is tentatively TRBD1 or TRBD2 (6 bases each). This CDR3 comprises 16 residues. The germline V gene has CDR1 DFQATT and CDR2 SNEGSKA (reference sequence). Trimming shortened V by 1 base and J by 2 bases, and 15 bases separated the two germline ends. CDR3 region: CSARGSFGGAYNEQFF. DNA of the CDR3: TGCAGTGCTAGAGGATCCTTCGGGGGCGCCTACAATGAGCAGTTCTTC.

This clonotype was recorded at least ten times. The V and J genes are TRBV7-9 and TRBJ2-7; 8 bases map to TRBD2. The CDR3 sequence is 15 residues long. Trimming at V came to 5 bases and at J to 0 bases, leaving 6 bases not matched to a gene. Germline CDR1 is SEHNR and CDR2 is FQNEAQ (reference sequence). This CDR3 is CASSRAGARSYEQYF. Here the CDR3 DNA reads TGTGCCAGCAGCAGAGCGGGGGCCCGCTCCTACGAGCAGTACTTC.

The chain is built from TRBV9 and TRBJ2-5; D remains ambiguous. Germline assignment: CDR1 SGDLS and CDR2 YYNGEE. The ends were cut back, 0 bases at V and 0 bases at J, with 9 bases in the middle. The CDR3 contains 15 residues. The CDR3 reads CASSVAPGHQETQYF. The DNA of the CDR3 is TGTGCCAGCAGCGTAGCCCCGGGCCACCAAGAGACCCAGTACTTC.

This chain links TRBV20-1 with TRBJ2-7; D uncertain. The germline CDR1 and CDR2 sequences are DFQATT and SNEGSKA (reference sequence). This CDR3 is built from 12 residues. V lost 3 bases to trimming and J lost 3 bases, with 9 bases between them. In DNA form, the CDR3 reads TGCAGTGCTAGGGGGTGGATCTACGAGCAGTACTTC. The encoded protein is CSARGWIYEQYF.